The rows below give T cell receptor beta chains drawn from one sample of a study of cytomegalovirus exposure and HLA in healthy donors. Sequencing was performed with immunoSEQ multiplex PCR; in TCRdb, only in-frame clones are kept and a portion is missing. The data show approximately 160,000 clones, with 80% to 90% seen just once and about 0.8% held by the top ten. Sequenced input: PBMCs. These receptors all come from a woman aged 18-29 years in good health and CMV-seronegative. Both conserved end residues are part of each CDR3. Fields, in order: V gene, D gene, J gene, clone size, CDR3 DNA, CDR3 protein. A D gene is named only where the DNA matches it firmly. Rows give clone size only sometimes, using once, few, many, or a class for an expanded clone.

V gene: TRBV28; D gene: -; J gene: TRBJ1-3; clone size: few; CDR3 DNA: TGTGCCAGCAGTAAATTAGTGCCCGGCACCATATATTTT; CDR3 protein: CASSKLVPGTIYF
V gene: TRBV7-9; D gene: -; J gene: TRBJ1-5; clone size: few; CDR3 DNA: TGTTCCAGCAGCTTAGCGCTGTCGTCAGGTCAACAGCCCCAGCATTTT; CDR3 protein: CSSSLALSSGQQPQHF
V gene: TRBV28; D gene: -; J gene: TRBJ2-2; clone size: -; CDR3 DNA: TGTGCCAGCAGATTCTCGACAGTCTCTGGGGAGCTGTTTTTT; CDR3 protein: CASRFSTVSGELFF
V gene: TRBV11-1; D gene: TRBD1; J gene: TRBJ1-5; clone size: few; CDR3 DNA: TGTGCCAGCAGCTTTCGGGACAGGGGCTATAGCAATCAGCCCCAGCATTTT; CDR3 protein: CASSFRDRGYSNQPQHF
V gene: TRBV5-8; D gene: TRBD1; J gene: TRBJ1-6; clone size: -; CDR3 DNA: TGTGCCAGCAGCCTTTACCAGGGGGGTAATTCACCCCTCCACTTT; CDR3 protein: CASSLYQGGNSPLHF
V gene: TRBV4-1; D gene: -; J gene: TRBJ2-5; clone size: -; CDR3 DNA: TGCGCCAGCAGCCAAGGGGTGGGAGCGGCCCAAGAGACCCAGTACTTC; CDR3 protein: CASSQGVGAAQETQYF
V gene: TRBV4-3; D gene: -; J gene: TRBJ1-2; clone size: medium-sized; CDR3 DNA: TGCGCCAGCAGCCAAGGGAACAGAAACTATGGCTACACCTTC; CDR3 protein: CASSQGNRNYGYTF
V gene: TRBV5-1; D gene: -; J gene: TRBJ2-2; clone size: once; CDR3 DNA: TGCGCCAGCAGCTTGGTCATAGCGCGCGGCGGGGAGCTGTTTTTT; CDR3 protein: CASSLVIARGGELFF
V gene: TRBV19; D gene: -; J gene: TRBJ1-1; clone size: -; CDR3 DNA: TGTGCCAGTAGTCCCGGGGGGCTTTTTACTGAAGCTTTCTTT; CDR3 protein: CASSPGGLFTEAFF
V gene: TRBV6-6; D gene: -; J gene: TRBJ2-7; clone size: once; CDR3 DNA: TGTGCCAGCAGAAGAGGGGGAGGGAGCTCCTACGAGCAGTACTTC; CDR3 protein: CASRRGGGSSYEQYF
V gene: TRBV27; D gene: TRBD2; J gene: TRBJ2-5; clone size: -; CDR3 DNA: TGTGCCAGCAGTTTAATAGCGGGAGTGGGGACCCAGTACTTC; CDR3 protein: CASSLIAGVGTQYF